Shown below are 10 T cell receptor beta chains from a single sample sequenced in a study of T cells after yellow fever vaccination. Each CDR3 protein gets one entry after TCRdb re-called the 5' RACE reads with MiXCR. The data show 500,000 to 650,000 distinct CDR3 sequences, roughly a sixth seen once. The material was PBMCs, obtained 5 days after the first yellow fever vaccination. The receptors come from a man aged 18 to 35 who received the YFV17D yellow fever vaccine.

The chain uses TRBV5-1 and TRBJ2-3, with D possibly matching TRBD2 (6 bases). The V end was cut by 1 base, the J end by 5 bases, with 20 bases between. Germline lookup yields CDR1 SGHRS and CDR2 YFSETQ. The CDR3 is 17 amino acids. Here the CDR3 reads CASSLISAGRIEDTQYF. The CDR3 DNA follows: TGCGCCAGCAGCTTGATTTCGGCAGGGAGGATTGAAGATACGCAGTATTTT.

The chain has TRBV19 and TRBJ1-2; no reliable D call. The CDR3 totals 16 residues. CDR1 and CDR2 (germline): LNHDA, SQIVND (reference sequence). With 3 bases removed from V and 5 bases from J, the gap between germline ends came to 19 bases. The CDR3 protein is CASSILGGDGNYGYTF. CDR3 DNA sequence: TGTGCCAGTAGTATTCTCGGTGGTGACGGAAATTATGGCTACACCTTC.

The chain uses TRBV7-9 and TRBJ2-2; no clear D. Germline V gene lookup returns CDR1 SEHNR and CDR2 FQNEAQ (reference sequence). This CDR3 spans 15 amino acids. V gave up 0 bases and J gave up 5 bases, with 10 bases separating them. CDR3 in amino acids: CASSLAHTATGELFF. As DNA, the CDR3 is TGTGCCAGCAGCTTAGCGCATACTGCGACCGGGGAGCTGTTTTTT.

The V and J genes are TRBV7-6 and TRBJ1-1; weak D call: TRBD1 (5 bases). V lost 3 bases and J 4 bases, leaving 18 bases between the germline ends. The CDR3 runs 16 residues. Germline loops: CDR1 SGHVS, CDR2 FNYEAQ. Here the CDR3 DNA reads TGTGCCAGCAGCTTGGTGGGGAGGGGCACGGGCACTGAAGCTTTCTTT. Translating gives CASSLVGRGTGTEAFF.

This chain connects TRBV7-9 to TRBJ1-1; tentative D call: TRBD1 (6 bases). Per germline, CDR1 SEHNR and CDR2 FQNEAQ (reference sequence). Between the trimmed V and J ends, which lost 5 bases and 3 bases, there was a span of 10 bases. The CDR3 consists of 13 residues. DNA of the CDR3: TGTGCCAGCAGCCGCGGACAGTACACTGAAGCTTTCTTT. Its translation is CASSRGQYTEAFF.

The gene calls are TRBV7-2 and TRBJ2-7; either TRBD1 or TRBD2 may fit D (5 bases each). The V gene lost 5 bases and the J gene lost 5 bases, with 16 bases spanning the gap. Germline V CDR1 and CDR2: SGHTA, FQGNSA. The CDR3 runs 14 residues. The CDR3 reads CASSEQGRGNEQYF. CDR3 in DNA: TGTGCCAGCAGCGAGCAGGGACGGGGCAACGAGCAGTACTTC.

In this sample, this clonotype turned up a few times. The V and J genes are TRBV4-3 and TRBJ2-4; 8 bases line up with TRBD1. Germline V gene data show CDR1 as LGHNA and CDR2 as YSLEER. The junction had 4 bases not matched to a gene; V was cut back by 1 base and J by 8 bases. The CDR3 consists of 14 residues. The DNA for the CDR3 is TGCGCCAGCAGCCAAGGGACAGGGTTAGACATTCAGTACTTC. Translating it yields CASSQGTGLDIQYF.

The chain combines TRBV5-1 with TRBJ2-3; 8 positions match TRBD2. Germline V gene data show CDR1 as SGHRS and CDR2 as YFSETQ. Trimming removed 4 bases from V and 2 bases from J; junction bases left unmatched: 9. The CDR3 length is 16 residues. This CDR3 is CASSLGLEFYTDTQYF. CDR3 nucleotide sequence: TGCGCCAGCAGCCTGGGACTAGAGTTTTACACAGATACGCAGTATTTT.

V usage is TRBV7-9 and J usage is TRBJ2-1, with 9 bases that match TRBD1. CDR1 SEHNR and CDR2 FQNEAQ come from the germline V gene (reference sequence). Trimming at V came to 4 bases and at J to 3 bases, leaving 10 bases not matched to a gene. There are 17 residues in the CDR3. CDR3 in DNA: TGTGCCAGCAGCTCCAGCTGGACAGGGGCAAACTACAATGAGCAGTTCTTC. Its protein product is CASSSSWTGANYNEQFF.

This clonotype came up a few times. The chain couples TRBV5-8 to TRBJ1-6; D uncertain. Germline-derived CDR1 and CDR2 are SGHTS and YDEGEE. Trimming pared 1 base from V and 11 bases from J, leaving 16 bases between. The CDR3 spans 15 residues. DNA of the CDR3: TGTGCCAGCAGCTTGCAAACCGACGGAGGTACACCCCTCCACTTT. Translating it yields CASSLQTDGGTPLHF.